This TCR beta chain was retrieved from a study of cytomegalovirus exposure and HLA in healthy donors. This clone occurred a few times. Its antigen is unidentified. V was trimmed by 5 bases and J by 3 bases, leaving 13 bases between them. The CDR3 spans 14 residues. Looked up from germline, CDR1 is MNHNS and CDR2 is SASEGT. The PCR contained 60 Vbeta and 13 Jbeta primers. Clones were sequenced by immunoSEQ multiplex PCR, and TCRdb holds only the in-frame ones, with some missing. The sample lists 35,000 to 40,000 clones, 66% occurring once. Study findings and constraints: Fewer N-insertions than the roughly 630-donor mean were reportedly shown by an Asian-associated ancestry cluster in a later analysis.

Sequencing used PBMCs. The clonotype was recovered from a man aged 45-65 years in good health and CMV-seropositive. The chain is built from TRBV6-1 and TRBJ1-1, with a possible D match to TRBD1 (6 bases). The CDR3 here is CASSTTGGYTEAFF. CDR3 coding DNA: TGTGCCAGCAGTACGACAGGTGGGTACACTGAAGCTTTCTTT.